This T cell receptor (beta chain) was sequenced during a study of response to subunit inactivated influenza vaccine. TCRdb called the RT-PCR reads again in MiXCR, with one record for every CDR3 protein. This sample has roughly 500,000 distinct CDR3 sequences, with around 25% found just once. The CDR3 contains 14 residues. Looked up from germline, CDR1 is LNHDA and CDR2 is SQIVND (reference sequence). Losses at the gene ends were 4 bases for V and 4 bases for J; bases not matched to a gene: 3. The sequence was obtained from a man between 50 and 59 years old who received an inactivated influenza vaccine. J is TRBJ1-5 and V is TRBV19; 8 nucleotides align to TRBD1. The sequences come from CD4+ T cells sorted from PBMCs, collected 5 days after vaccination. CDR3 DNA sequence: TGTGCCAGTAGTACGGACAGGGCTAATCAGCCCCAGCATTTT. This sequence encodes CASSTDRANQPQHF.